The T cell receptor beta chain described here comes from a study of cytomegalovirus exposure and HLA in healthy donors (dated 2017 in TCRdb). About the full investigation: In an earlier analysis of under 600 of the donors, 250 to 350 Gb of sequence data and 90 million to 120 million unique TCR beta sequences from roughly 190 million T cells were reported. A later analysis re-analyzed previously published TCR beta repertoires from 666 donors and added high-resolution HLA genotyping to study TCR occurrence patterns. Of the approximately 400 genotyped donors, approximately 83% fell in the genetic ancestry cluster associated with self-reported Caucasian donors. In a later genetic analysis, genome-wide SNP genotypes for about 65% of the roughly 700 donors were used, and that subset was treated as a discovery cohort. On average, roughly 240,000 unique TCR beta nucleotide sequences were sequenced per donor among 398 genotyped donors of the cohort, with roughly 18% of those sequences being non-productive. Along with the approximately 650-subject first cohort, a separate validation cohort of over 90 different subjects was used. The study combined high-throughput TCR immunosequencing, statistical association of individual TCRs with disease status, and machine learning to predict cytomegalovirus infection status. Every discovery cohort repertoire had been produced on one sequencing platform. Alongside the repertoire data, information on donor age, sex, ethnicity and CMV serostatus was compiled. About five DR-DQ haplotypes were handled as single units for association and clustering because linkage in the cohort was strong. HLA typing covered class I and class II loci at four-digit resolution. Roughly 300 gigabases of sequencing data and 70 million to 100 million unique TCR sequences were included in an early release covering several hundred HLA-typed donors. In an earlier analysis of about 590 of the donors, high-throughput TCR beta sequencing was used to judge whether each TCR beta V gene segment behaved as functional or pseudogenic. The study was designed to test whether signatures of past pathogen exposure could be identified by cataloging public T cell receptors. The study used immunosequencing to profile the T cell repertoires of approximately 690 subjects and linked those repertoires to cytomegalovirus serostatus. Rather than drawing on any new phenotypic data, the later analysis identified candidate immune exposures from TCR beta sequences and the way those sequences occurred across donors. Typing coverage differed by locus: A, B, C, DRB1 and DQB1 were typed in roughly 620-640 donors, DQA1 in 522, DPA1 in some 600, and DPB1 in about 450.

Library preparation used the immunoSEQ multiplex PCR assay. The multiplex PCR relied on a mix of 60 forward primers for TCR Vbeta segments and 13 reverse primers for TCR Jbeta segments. The CDR3 region of rearranged TCR beta genes was amplified from genomic DNA by a multiplex PCR assay. The Illumina HiSeq System was used to sequence the amplified TCR beta libraries as 87-base-pair reads. Concerning the study's data processing: In a later analysis, tens of millions of unique TCR beta chains were counted across the 666 repertoires, and about 10 million of these chains were shared by at least two donors. A nearest-neighbor algorithm error-corrected the raw reads and collapsed the reads into unique sequences, merging closely related sequences to remove PCR and sequencing errors. Alignment of CDR3 sequences to IMGT reference sequences was used to assign V, D and J gene segments. For a sequence to be retained, a match of at least six nucleotides to both a V gene segment and a J gene segment was required. A rearrangement was called productive if the CDR3 had no stop codons and remained in frame with V and J, and every other rearrangement was called non-productive. CDR3 was defined according to IMGT convention as the region running from the second conserved V-encoded cysteine to the conserved J-encoded phenylalanine. The earlier analysis of approximately 590 of the donors excluded any sequence lacking an unambiguous match to a single V gene segment. An earlier analysis of just under 600 of the donors called V segments functional above 56.7% productive rearrangements and segregating when the between-donor standard deviation exceeded 5%. To diagnose cytomegalovirus status from the catalog of TCR beta chain sequences, a statistical classification framework was built. A later analysis assigned V and J genes by comparing TCR nucleotide sequences with IMGT/GENE-DB human TR gene sequences. The TCRdist pipeline was used in a later analysis to assign CDR3 sequences and most-parsimonious VDJ recombination scenarios. In a later analysis, every TCR beta chain was defined by the combination of its CDR3 amino acid sequence and its V-gene family, and reads without a unique V-gene family were dropped. To address suspected cross-contamination and a sequencing artifact, a later analysis removed a few hundred highly shared, low-generation-probability nucleotide sequences. For each public chain, a later analysis derived a clonal expansion index from normalized ranks of inferred template counts within each repertoire. In a later analysis, generation probabilities were computed with a VDJ recombination model fitted to out-of-frame rearrangements, and the resulting probabilities were checked against IGoR. Hypergeometric tests were used in a later analysis to score TCR-TCR, TCR-HLA and TCR-CMV co-occurrence, with a repertoire-size bias correction applied to the TCR pairs. To estimate false discovery rates, a later analysis permuted the HLA or CMV assignments 20 times. In a later analysis, co-occurring TCRs were grouped using DBSCAN, with TCRdist sequence similarity added in when clustering inside HLA-allele-positive subsets. For co-occurrence clustering, repertoires with fewer than 30,000 or more than 120,000 public chains were excluded, along with about five repertoires with anomalous nucleotide sharing. Entries here come from immuneACCESS through TCRdb and include only in-frame sequences with V and J called. Some clones fail to appear in such tables; in the studies checked, an unresolved V gene covers under half of the shortfall, and the cause of the remainder is unknown. V and J calls and clone size follow that table, whereas D and trimming were derived from the DNA. The sample contains about 160,000 clones, about 80% of them found a single time. Of the sample, 2% to 2.5% is held by the ten largest clones.

The cohort consisted of some 670 healthy bone marrow donors. Cohort members were all nominally healthy when sampled, although unrecorded immune exposures were likely present. The donor tested CMV seronegative and was one of the 352 seronegative cohort members. Every donor gave a peripheral blood sample, and the peripheral blood mononuclear cells from that sample were used for TCR beta sequencing. Genomic DNA extraction from the blood cell samples was performed with the Qiagen DNeasy Blood Extraction Kit. CDR1 SGHTA and CDR2 FQGNSA were looked up in the germline V gene. Trimming costs V 2 bases and J 5 bases, and their ends lie 9 bases apart. The CDR3, from cysteine to phenylalanine, totals 13 residues. The kept DNA is CDR3 alone, 39 bases in frame from the first base. On the study overall, not on this receptor specifically: A further reported finding was that TCR beta sequences accurately predicted the HLA-A and HLA-B alleles for most subjects in the first cohort. According to a later analysis, TCR association rates differed among HLA loci, with DRB1 alleles showing the most associated TCRs and HLA-C alleles showing the fewest. In a later analysis, most CMV-associated TCR beta chains were found to appear HLA-restricted, with HLA associations seemingly driven largely by CMV exposure. Because HLA typing was missing for some donors at each locus, association tests included only the typed subset. The study listed 150 to 200 TCR beta chains as associated with cytomegalovirus. According to a later genetic analysis, donors in an Asian-associated ancestry cluster had fewer N-insertions in productive TCRs than the roughly 670-donor mean. For the cohort, immune exposure information was limited to CMV serostatus. In vitro tests confirmed that a few of the cytomegalovirus-associated TCR beta chains recognize cytomegalovirus antigens. The classifier was reported to diagnose cytomegalovirus status with high specificity and sensitivity in both the original and validation cohorts. In a later analysis, several top co-occurrence clusters were reported to appear linked to parvovirus B19, influenza, CMV and Epstein-Barr virus. Some IMGT-functional V segments, including TRBV6-2 and TRBV6-3, could not be told apart with the 87-base-pair reads, so those segments were excluded. Only TCR beta chains were sequenced in this cohort, and the absence of alpha or paired-chain data limited detectable features. Broadly in line with IMGT annotations, most TCR beta V segments showed up in productive rearrangements about 87% or about 30% of the time in an earlier analysis of 587 of the donors. The earlier analysis of 450 to 700 of the donors excluded over 15 rarely observed V segments, including chromosome 9 orphons, because counts were too low. Sequencing depth was assumed to be roughly uniform across donors in the presence/absence analyses, though that assumption may not hold. It was suggested by the authors that the approach could potentially be generalized to other disease states and immunological phenotypes. A cluster of highly shared sequence variants was judged likely to be a technical artifact of the sequencing pipeline. In a later analysis, HLA-associated TCR beta chains were found to be more clonally expanded and to have lower generation probabilities than equally common non-associated chains. An association between a missense DCLRE1C variant and V-gene and J-gene trimming of TCR beta chains was found in a later genetic analysis and replicated in an independent cohort. A later analysis associated some 17,000 TCR beta sequences with specific HLA alleles at a false discovery rate of 0.05. When HLA alleles, especially DR and DQ, strongly co-occurred, TCR associations were difficult to assign to individual alleles. Correlated functional status among segregating V segments might reflect linkage disequilibrium, but an unknown experimental factor could not be ruled out. Across donors, most TCR sequences were observed very rarely, whereas some public TCRs were present in many individuals.

This clone was seen a few times. No cognate antigen has been identified for it. There are no base qualities to consult, and no much larger clone falls within one base. The sequence was collected from a man in his forties in good health and CMV-seronegative. The sequenced material came from PBMCs. The rearrangement combines TRBV7-2 with TRBJ2-5, with the D gene uncertain. The DNA sequence is as follows: TGTGCCAGCAGCTTAATCCAGTGGGAGACCCAGTACTTC. It codes for CASSLIQWETQYF.